What follows are 23 T cell receptor beta chains derived from one specimen sequenced in a study of identical twins. TCRdb processed the 5' RACE reads anew with MiXCR; each CDR3 protein has one entry. The sample contains 450,000 to 650,000 distinct CDR3 sequences, more than 9% of which appear only once. These records were also assigned to another study, of yellow fever vaccine responses in identical twins.

The sequencing input was PBMCs. The receptors originated from a woman aged 18 to 35 in good health.

This clonotype has only a few counts. V is TRBV6-7 and J is TRBJ1-1; D ambiguous. TRBV6-7 has ORF status, its function being uncertain. The CDR3 has 13 amino acids. Trimming took 0 bases from V and 10 from J, leaving 12 bases between them. The CDR3 DNA reads as TGTGCCAGCAGTTACTCCTCCTGGGGTGGAGCTTTCTTT. Translating it yields CASSYSSWGGAFF.

The V call is TRBV9, the J call TRBJ1-1; D call uncertain. V was pared by 3 bases and J by 1 base, with 7 bases between. The CDR3 has 13 amino acids. Germline V gene data show CDR1 as SGDLS and CDR2 as YYNGEE. The CDR3 spells CASSDTPNTEAFF. CDR3 nucleotide sequence: TGTGCCAGCAGCGATACACCGAACACTGAAGCTTTCTTT.

This clonotype was counted between two and nine times. The chain has TRBV18 and TRBJ1-2, with 7 positions matching TRBD1. This CDR3 region has 17 residues. In germline, CDR1 is KGHSH, CDR2 LQKENI. V lost 3 bases, J lost 4 bases, and 14 bases stayed unmatched. In DNA, the CDR3 is TGTGCCAGCTCACCCCTTGACAGGGTTGTGGGATTCTATGGCTACACCTTC. Translation gives CASSPLDRVVGFYGYTF. The full variable domain, completed using reference TRBV18 and TRBJ1-2, is NAGVMQNPRHLVRRRGQEARLRCSPMKGHSHVYWYRQLPEEGLKFMVYLQKENIIDESGMPKERFSAEFPKEGPSILRIQQVVRGDSAAYFCASSPLDRVVGFYGYTFGSGTRLTVV.

The V call is TRBV30, the J call TRBJ2-7, with 9 nucleotides matching TRBD1. In germline, CDR1 is GTSNPN, CDR2 SVGIG (reference sequence). The CDR3 length is 12 residues. The J segment lost 5 bases and the V segment lost 4 bases, leaving 3 bases of the junction unmatched. CDR3 protein: CAWMGQGNEQYF. The CDR3 coding sequence is TGTGCCTGGATGGGACAGGGAAACGAGCAGTACTTC.

This clonotype showed up many times. This chain uses TRBV12-3 or TRBV12-4 with TRBJ1-4; D not certain. The CDR3 runs to 14 residues. V lost 2 bases to trimming and J lost 6 bases, with 10 bases between them. CDR3 DNA sequence: TGTGCCAGCAGTTTATTGGGAGGGTATGAAAAACTGTTTTTT. Protein sequence: CASSLLGGYEKLFF.

This clonotype was observed a few times. The V gene is TRBV6-5, the J gene TRBJ2-7; a weak D match, TRBD1 (6 bases). The CDR3 is 16 residues long. The germline gives CDR1 MNHEY, CDR2 SVGAGI. V was clipped by 0 bases and J by 0 bases, with 12 bases between them. CDR3 bases: TGTGCCAGCAGTTACTCTACACAGGGAAGCTCCTACGAGCAGTACTTC. It yields the protein CASSYSTQGSSYEQYF.

This clonotype was recorded a few times. The chain carries TRBV20-1 and TRBJ1-1; 12 positions agree with TRBD1. The V gene's germline CDR1 is DFQATT and CDR2 SNEGSKA (reference sequence). The CDR3 sequence is 14 residues long. The trim removed 6 bases at V and 6 bases at J, leaving 8 bases unmatched. CDR3 amino acids: CSAGTGGGGPEAFF. In DNA form, the CDR3 reads TGCAGTGCAGGGACAGGGGGCGGGGGGCCTGAAGCTTTCTTT.

This sequence joins TRBV11-2 and TRBJ2-7; D is undetermined. The CDR3 runs 13 residues. Per germline, CDR1 SGHAT and CDR2 FQNNGV. The V end was cut by 5 bases, the J end by 3 bases, with 11 bases between. The CDR3 reads CASSPTPVYEQYF. CDR3 nucleotides: TGTGCCAGCAGCCCAACTCCCGTCTACGAGCAGTACTTC.

This clonotype was counted only a few times. The chain links TRBV27 to TRBJ2-3; D possibly uses TRBD1 or TRBD2 (6 bases each). V was trimmed by 8 bases and J by 6 bases, leaving 9 bases between them. CDR3 length: 11 amino acids. CDR1 is MNHEY and CDR2 is SMNVEV in the germline V gene (reference sequence). CDR3: CASFGGDTQYF. The CDR3 nucleotides read TGTGCCAGCTTCGGGGGCGATACGCAGTATTTT.

The V and J genes are TRBV20-1 and TRBJ2-2; D is perhaps TRBD1 (6 bases). The CDR3 length is 17 residues. Germline V gene sequence: CDR1 DFQATT, CDR2 SNEGSKA (reference sequence). The CDR3 nucleotides read TGCAGCTTTAGAGGCCAACAGGGAAGACGGATGACCGGGGAGCTGTTTTTT. It specifies CSFRGQQGRRMTGELFF.

The J gene is TRBJ2-7, the V gene TRBV18, with 7 bases aligning to TRBD1. J lost 4 bases, V lost 3 bases, and 12 bases had no gene match. CDR3 length: 16 residues. CDR1 is KGHSH and CDR2 is LQKENI in the germline V gene. The CDR3 DNA reads as TGTGCCAGCTCACCTATTGAGTTTTCACAGGGGTACGAGCAGTACTTC. Residues: CASSPIEFSQGYEQYF.

The CDR3 spells CSGGGSTEAFF. The CDR3 DNA is TGCAGTGGGGGAGGGAGCACTGAAGCTTTCTTT. This sequence joins TRBV20-1 and TRBJ1-1; no firm D call. Germline V gene data show CDR1 as DFQATT and CDR2 as SNEGSKA (reference sequence). This CDR3 comprises 11 residues. Deletions cut 7 bases from V and 4 bases from J, with 10 bases between.

The chain couples TRBV11-3 to TRBJ2-3; 9 bases match TRBD1. V shed 5 bases, J shed 7 bases, and the junction held 10 bases outside the gene matches. Germline lookup yields CDR1 SGHNT and CDR2 YENEEA. The CDR3 has 15 amino acids. CDR3 sequence: CASSPGTGQDYTQYF. CDR3 DNA sequence: TGTGCCAGCAGCCCCGGGACAGGGCAGGACTATACGCAGTATTTT.

This clonotype has only a few counts. V usage is TRBV20-1 and J usage is TRBJ2-3; TRBD2 aligns across 11 bases. CDR1 and CDR2 (germline): DFQATT, SNEGSKA (reference sequence). With V trimmed by 3 bases and J by 0 bases, 11 bases remained unmatched. The CDR3 extends over 18 amino acids. The CDR3 region has the DNA TGCAGTGCTAGGAAATCTAGCGGGAGGCAATCTAGCACAGATACGCAGTATTTT. Protein sequence: CSARKSSGRQSSTDTQYF.

In its sample, this clonotype was seen a few times. The chain links TRBV10-3 to TRBJ2-2; 7 bases agree with TRBD2. Trimming at V came to 4 bases and at J to 2 bases, leaving 7 bases not matched to a gene. Germline CDR1 reads ENHRY; CDR2 reads SYGVKD. CDR3 length: 16 amino acids. CDR3 amino acids: CAISVEGDYNTGELFF. CDR3 in DNA: TGTGCCATCAGTGTGGAAGGGGACTATAACACCGGGGAGCTGTTTTTT.

The chain employs TRBV2 and TRBJ2-2, with D possibly matching TRBD2 (5 bases). The CDR3 is made up of 13 amino acids. Germline V gives CDR1 SNHLY, CDR2 FYNNEI. V was shortened by 7 bases and J by 2 bases, with 8 bases between the two germline ends. CDR3 loop: CASNGVNTGELFF. The CDR3 region has the DNA TGTGCCAGCAACGGGGTTAACACCGGGGAGCTGTTTTTT.

A few counts support this clonotype. This chain uses TRBV5-1 with TRBJ2-1; 10 nucleotides line up with TRBD2. This CDR3 comprises 17 residues. Unmatched junction bases numbered 13, after V lost 3 bases and J lost 7 bases. The germline gives CDR1 SGHRS, CDR2 YFSETQ. The chain's CDR3 is CASSSSLAGLVGNEQFF. CDR3 nucleotide sequence: TGCGCCAGCAGCTCTTCACTAGCGGGGCTTGTGGGGAATGAGCAGTTCTTC.

The table lists this clonotype with many counts. The rearrangement links TRBV4-3 to TRBJ2-1; D unresolved. Germline CDR1 LGHNA, CDR2 YSLEER. The CDR3 is 13 residues long. Trimming pared 1 base from V and 9 bases from J, leaving 10 bases between. The CDR3 DNA is TGCGCCAGCAGCCAAGTATTGGTCGGTGAGCAGTTCTTC. The encoded protein is CASSQVLVGEQFF.

This clonotype has just a few counts. V is TRBV11-2 and J is TRBJ2-5; 11 positions match TRBD2. Trimming removed 5 bases from V and 2 bases from J; junction bases left unmatched: 16. The germline V gene encodes CDR1 SGHAT and CDR2 FQNNGV. The CDR3 spans 19 residues. The CDR3 protein is CASSQTGRLRTSGQETQYF. CDR3 in DNA: TGTGCCAGCAGCCAGACGGGCCGACTCCGGACTAGCGGGCAAGAGACCCAGTACTTC.

The sample holds many counts of this clonotype. The chain couples TRBV2 to TRBJ2-7; no clear D. The CDR3 is 14 amino acids. Trimming took off 8 bases at V and 2 bases at J, with 16 bases between the two ends. From germline, CDR1 is SNHLY and CDR2 FYNNEI. CDR3 nucleotides: TGTGCCAGCGGCTTAACGAGGCTCACCTACGAGCAGTACTTC. Amino acid sequence: CASGLTRLTYEQYF.

V and J are TRBV7-2 and TRBJ2-7, with a weak D call TRBD1 (5 bases). The germline V gene has CDR1 SGHTA and CDR2 FQGNSA. Trimming shortened V by 7 bases and J by 0 bases, and 13 bases separated the two germline ends. The CDR3 loop spans 14 amino acids. The CDR3 region has the DNA TGTGCCAGCATCGGAACAGGTAGCTCCTACGAGCAGTACTTC. Its translation: CASIGTGSSYEQYF.

The chain links TRBV2 to TRBJ2-1, with D possibly being TRBD1 (6 bases). This CDR3 contains 13 residues. In germline, CDR1 is SNHLY, CDR2 FYNNEI. The V and J ends lost 5 bases and 6 bases respectively, with 11 bases between them. CDR3 sequence reads: CASSKDRRNEQFF. CDR3 nucleotides: TGTGCCAGCAGTAAAGACAGGCGCAATGAGCAGTTCTTC.

This clonotype was recorded a few times. The chain carries TRBV12-3 or TRBV12-4 and TRBJ2-7, with 7 nucleotides matching TRBD1. The CDR3 sequence is 14 residues long. V lost 3 bases, J lost 2 bases, and 4 bases stayed unmatched. CDR3 sequence reads: CASSFTGDTYEQYF. CDR3 DNA sequence: TGTGCCAGCAGTTTTACAGGGGATACCTACGAGCAGTACTTC.